The 2 T cell receptor beta chains listed next were all sequenced from one sample in a study of shared clonotypes between healthy human individuals. Sequencing was performed with immunoSEQ multiplex PCR; in TCRdb, only in-frame clones are kept and a portion is missing. The sample records about 1 million clones, around three quarters being singletons. The sample consisted of memory CD4+ T cells from PBMCs. Subset in this sample: CD45RA-negative fraction. The origin of the receptors is a man in his late teens or twenties in good health. Some clones in this sample may be carry-over from other donors' samples.

The chain uses TRBV30 and TRBJ2-2; 10 nucleotides agree with TRBD2. Trimming took 0 bases from V and 0 from J; bases not matched to a gene: 4. The CDR3 totals 17 residues. Germline CDR1 GTSNPN, CDR2 SVGIG (reference sequence). CDR3 loop: CAWSVRAGGANTGELFF. CDR3 DNA sequence: TGTGCCTGGAGTGTAAGAGCGGGAGGGGCGAACACCGGGGAGCTGTTTTTT.

This clone came up a few times. The CDR3 region has the DNA TGTGCCACGATGGGACAGGCATATGGCTACACCTTC. Translating it yields CATMGQAYGYTF. This sequence joins TRBV2 and TRBJ1-2, with 8 bases fitting TRBD1. The CDR3 has 12 residues. V was pared by 10 bases and J by 5 bases, with 6 bases of the junction left unmatched. Germline assignment: CDR1 SNHLY and CDR2 FYNNEI.